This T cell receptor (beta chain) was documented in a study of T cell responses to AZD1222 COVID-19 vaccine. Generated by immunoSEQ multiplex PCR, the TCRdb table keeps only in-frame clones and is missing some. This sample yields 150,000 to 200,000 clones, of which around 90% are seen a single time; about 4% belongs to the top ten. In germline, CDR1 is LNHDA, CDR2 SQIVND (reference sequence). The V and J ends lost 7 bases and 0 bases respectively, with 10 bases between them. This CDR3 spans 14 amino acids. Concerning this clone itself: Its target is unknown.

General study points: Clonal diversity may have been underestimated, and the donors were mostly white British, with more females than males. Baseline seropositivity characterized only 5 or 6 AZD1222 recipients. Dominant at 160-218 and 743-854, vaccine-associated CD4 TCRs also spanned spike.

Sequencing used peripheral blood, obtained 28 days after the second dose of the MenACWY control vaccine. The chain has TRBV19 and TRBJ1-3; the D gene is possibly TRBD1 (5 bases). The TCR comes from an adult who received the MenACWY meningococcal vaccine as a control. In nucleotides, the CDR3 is TGTGCCAGTATCGCAGGGAGCTCTGGAAACACCATATATTTT. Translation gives CASIAGSSGNTIYF.